A single sample is the source of the 15 T cell receptor beta chains below, sequenced in a study of CD8 T cells in Susac syndrome. RNA in amounts of roughly 0.5 to 1 ug was reverse transcribed with random hexamers. MiXCR, run by TCRdb on the immunoSEQ multiplex PCR reads, gives a single entry per CDR3 protein. This table holds about 190,000 distinct CDR3 sequences, roughly nine tenths found once. The sequencing sample was made of CD4+ T cells from PBMCs. The receptors were gathered from a human donor with Susac syndrome.

The CDR3 spells CASSYSVTPTHTF. CDR3 coding DNA: TGTGCCAGCAGTTACTCGGTGACACCTACACACACCTTC. The chain has TRBV6-2 or TRBV6-3 and TRBJ1-2; D is ambiguous. The CDR3 covers 13 residues. Per germline, CDR1 MNHEY and CDR2 SVGEGT. V was shortened by 0 bases and J by 12 bases, with 14 bases between the two germline ends.

The sample holds a few counts of this clonotype. The V and J genes are TRBV20-1 and TRBJ2-5; tentative D call: TRBD2 (6 bases). V was clipped by 2 bases and J by 2 bases, with 15 bases between them. The CDR3 loop spans 15 amino acids. Per the germline V gene, CDR1 is DFQATT and CDR2 is SNEGSKA (reference sequence). CDR3 sequence reads: CSARPLGDFQETQYF. The CDR3 bases are TGCAGTGCTAGACCACTTGGGGACTTTCAAGAGACCCAGTACTTC.

The chain has TRBV28 and TRBJ2-7; perhaps D is TRBD1 or TRBD2 (5 bases each). The CDR3 runs 14 residues. Germline assignment: CDR1 MDHEN and CDR2 SYDVKM. V lost 4 bases and J 3 bases, leaving 13 bases between the germline ends. CDR3 coding DNA: TGTGCCAGCAGTTCCGCAGGGACGCTCTACGAGCAGTACTTC. As protein: CASSSAGTLYEQYF.

Only one count was recorded for this clonotype. The chain is built from TRBV12-3 or TRBV12-4 and TRBJ2-1; TRBD2 matches at 12 bases. The CDR3 length is 18 residues. The V segment lost 2 bases and the J segment 0 bases; nucleotides outside the gene matches: 5. CDR3 sequence reads: CASSLSSGGGSSYNEQFF. Written as DNA, the CDR3 is TGTGCCAGCAGTTTATCTAGCGGGGGGGGTAGCTCCTACAATGAGCAGTTCTTC.

A word on this clonotype: A read error may account for a junction end that differs from germline. V and J are TRBV28 and TRBJ1-4; 9 nucleotides agree with TRBD1. The CDR3 runs 12 residues. The germline V gene encodes CDR1 MDHEN and CDR2 SYDVKM. The CDR3 DNA sequence: TGTGCCAGCAGTTACGGACAGGGGAATCCTATCTTT. It yields the protein CASSYGQGNPIF.

The V call is TRBV7-2, the J call TRBJ2-7, with 7 bases lining up with TRBD1. V dropped 5 bases and J dropped 1; count of bases not matched to a gene: 5. There are 14 residues in the CDR3. Germline CDR1 SGHTA, CDR2 FQGNSA. The CDR3 sequence is CASSKRQGSYEQYF. In DNA, the CDR3 is TGTGCCAGCAGCAAAAGACAGGGTTCCTACGAGCAGTACTTC.

J is TRBJ2-7 and V is TRBV5-1; possibly TRBD2 for D (6 bases). The CDR3 is 14 residues long. Germline V gene lookup returns CDR1 SGHRS and CDR2 YFSETQ. With 1 base removed from V and 4 bases from J, the gap between germline ends came to 12 bases. This CDR3 is CASSLTVGGYEQYF. As DNA, the CDR3 is TGCGCCAGCAGCTTGACGGTTGGGGGGTACGAGCAGTACTTC.

V is TRBV10-2 and J is TRBJ2-3, with 9 positions matching TRBD1. This CDR3 region has 18 residues. Germline-derived CDR1 and CDR2 are WSHSY and SAAADI. Trimming took 4 bases from V and 2 from J; bases not matched to a gene: 13. In DNA form, the CDR3 reads TGCGCCAGCAGTGGCGGATCTGGGACAGGGTTTTACACAGATACGCAGTATTTT. Translation gives CASSGGSGTGFYTDTQYF.

The chain carries TRBV7-3 and TRBJ2-1; D call uncertain. Deletions cut 0 bases from V and 0 bases from J, with 6 bases between. The CDR3 extends over 15 amino acids. Germline V lookup: CDR1 SGHTA, CDR2 FQGTGA. The CDR3 reads CASSLTPSSYNEQFF. The CDR3 DNA sequence: TGTGCCAGCAGCTTAACACCGAGCTCCTACAATGAGCAGTTCTTC.

The chain is built from TRBV30 and TRBJ2-1; 15 bases align to TRBD2. Germline V gene sequence: CDR1 GTSNPN, CDR2 SVGIG (reference sequence). V shed 1 base and J 7 bases; nucleotides not matched to a gene: 11. The CDR3 is made up of 18 amino acids. CDR3 nucleotide sequence: TGTGCCTGGAGTGCCCTCCGGACTAGCGGGGGGGCTAAGAATGAGCAGTTCTTC. Amino acid sequence: CAWSALRTSGGAKNEQFF.

The chain is built from TRBV11-1 and TRBJ2-7; D possibly corresponds to TRBD1 (6 bases). Germline V gene lookup returns CDR1 SGHAT and CDR2 FQDESV (reference sequence). V was clipped by 5 bases and J by 3 bases, with 11 bases between them. The CDR3 spans 13 residues. The CDR3: CASSNTGNYEQYF. The DNA of the CDR3 is TGTGCCAGCAGCAACACAGGGAACTACGAGCAGTACTTC.

In DNA form, the CDR3 reads TGCGCCAGCAGCCAAGCTCGGACAGGGAAAAGGGAGACCCAGTACTTC. Protein: CASSQARTGKRETQYF. The V call is TRBV4-1, the J call TRBJ2-5; 8 bases align to TRBD1. The V gene end was trimmed by 1 base and the J gene end by 5 bases; junction bases not matched to a gene: 9. This CDR3 is 16 amino acids long. CDR1 and CDR2 (germline): MGHRA, YSYEKL.

V usage is TRBV20-1 and J usage is TRBJ2-1; D may correspond to TRBD1 or TRBD2 (6 bases each). V lost 8 bases to trimming and J lost 2 bases, with 22 bases between them. CDR3 length: 16 amino acids. Looked up from germline, CDR1 is DFQATT and CDR2 is SNEGSKA (reference sequence). CDR3 protein: CSCMGGHSPTYNEQFF. In nucleotides, the CDR3 is TGCAGTTGTATGGGGGGCCATTCCCCAACCTACAATGAGCAGTTCTTC.

The genes are TRBV3-1 and TRBJ2-1; no clear D gene. CDR1 is LGHDT and CDR2 is YNNKEL in the germline V gene (reference sequence). V was clipped by 1 base and J by 0 bases, with 4 bases between them. The CDR3 covers 14 residues. This CDR3 reads CASSQGGSYNEQFF. The CDR3 coding sequence is TGTGCCAGCAGCCAAGGTGGCTCCTACAATGAGCAGTTCTTC.

This rearrangement joins TRBV29-1 to TRBJ1-1; D possibly corresponds to TRBD1 (5 bases). V lost 4 bases and J lost 3, with 6 bases in between. CDR3 size: 11 residues. Germline V gene sequence: CDR1 SQVTM, CDR2 ANQGSEA. The CDR3 is CSVGQYTEAFF. In nucleotides, the CDR3 is TGCAGCGTTGGACAGTACACTGAAGCTTTCTTT.